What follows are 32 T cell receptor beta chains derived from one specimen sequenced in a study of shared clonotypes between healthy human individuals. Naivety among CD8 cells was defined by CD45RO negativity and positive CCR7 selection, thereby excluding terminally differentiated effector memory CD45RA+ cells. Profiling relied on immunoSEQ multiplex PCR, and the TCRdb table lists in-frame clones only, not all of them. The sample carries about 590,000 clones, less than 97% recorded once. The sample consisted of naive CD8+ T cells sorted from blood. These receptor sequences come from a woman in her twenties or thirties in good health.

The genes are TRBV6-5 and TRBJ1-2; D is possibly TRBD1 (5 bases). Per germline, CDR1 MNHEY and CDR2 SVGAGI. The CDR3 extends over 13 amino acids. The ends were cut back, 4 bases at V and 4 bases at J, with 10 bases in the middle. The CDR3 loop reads CASSWTGTYGYTF. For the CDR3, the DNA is TGTGCCAGCAGTTGGACCGGGACCTATGGCTACACCTTC.

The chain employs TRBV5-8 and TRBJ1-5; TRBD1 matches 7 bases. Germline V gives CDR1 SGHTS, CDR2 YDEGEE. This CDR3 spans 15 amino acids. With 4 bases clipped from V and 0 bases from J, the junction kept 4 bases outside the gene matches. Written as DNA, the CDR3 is TGTGCCAGCAGCAGCGGACAGGCTAGCAATCAGCCCCAGCATTTT. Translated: CASSSGQASNQPQHF. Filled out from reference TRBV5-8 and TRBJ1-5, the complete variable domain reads EAGVTQSPTHLIKTRGQQATLRCSPISGHTSVYWYQQALGLGLQFLLWYDEGEERNRGNFPPRFSGRQFPNYSSELNVNALELEDSALYLCASSSGQASNQPQHFGDGTRLSIL.

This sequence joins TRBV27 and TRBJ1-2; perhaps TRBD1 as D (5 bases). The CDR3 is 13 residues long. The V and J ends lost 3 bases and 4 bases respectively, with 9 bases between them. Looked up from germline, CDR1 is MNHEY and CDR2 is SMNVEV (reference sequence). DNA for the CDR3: TGTGCCAGCAGTTTCCCTACAGGCTATGGCTACACCTTC. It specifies CASSFPTGYGYTF.

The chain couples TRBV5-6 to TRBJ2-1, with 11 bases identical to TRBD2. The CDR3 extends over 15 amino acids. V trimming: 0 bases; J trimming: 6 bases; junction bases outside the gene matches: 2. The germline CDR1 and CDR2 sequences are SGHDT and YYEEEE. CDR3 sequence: CASSLGLAGFNEQFF. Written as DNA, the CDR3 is TGTGCCAGCAGCTTGGGACTAGCGGGATTCAATGAGCAGTTCTTC.

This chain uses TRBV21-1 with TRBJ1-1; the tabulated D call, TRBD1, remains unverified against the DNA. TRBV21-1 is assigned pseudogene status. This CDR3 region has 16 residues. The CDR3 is CASTMAGAMGNTEAFF. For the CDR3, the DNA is TGTGCCAGCACGATGGCAGGGGCGATGGGGAACACTGAAGCTTTCTTT.

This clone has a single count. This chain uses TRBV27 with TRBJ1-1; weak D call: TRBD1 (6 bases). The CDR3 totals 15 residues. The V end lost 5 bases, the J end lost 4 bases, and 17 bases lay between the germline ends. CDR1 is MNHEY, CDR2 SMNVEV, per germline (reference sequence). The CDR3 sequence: CASSLGVLRGTEAFF. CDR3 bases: TGTGCCAGCAGTCTGGGGGTGCTCAGGGGCACTGAAGCTTTCTTT.

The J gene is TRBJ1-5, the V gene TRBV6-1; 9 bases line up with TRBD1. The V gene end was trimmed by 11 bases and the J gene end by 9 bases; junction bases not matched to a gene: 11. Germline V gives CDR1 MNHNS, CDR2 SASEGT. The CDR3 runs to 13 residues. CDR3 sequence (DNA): TGTGCCGCTGAGGGACAGGGAAGTTGGCCCCAGCATTTT. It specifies CAAEGQGSWPQHF.

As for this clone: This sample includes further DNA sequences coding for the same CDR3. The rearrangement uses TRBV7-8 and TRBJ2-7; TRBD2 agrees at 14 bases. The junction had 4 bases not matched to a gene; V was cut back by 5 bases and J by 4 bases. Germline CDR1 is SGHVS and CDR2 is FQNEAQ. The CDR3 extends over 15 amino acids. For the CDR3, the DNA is TGTGCCAGCAGCCCCGGGACTAGCGGGAGTTACGAGCAGTACTTC. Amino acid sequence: CASSPGTSGSYEQYF.

The CDR3 DNA sequence: TGTGCCATAACAGGAGGGGGATCTCTGGGAGAGCAGTACTTC. This encodes CAITGGGSLGEQYF. The rearrangement uses TRBV10-3 and TRBJ2-7, with D perhaps TRBD1 or TRBD2 (6 bases each). CDR1 and CDR2 (germline): ENHRY, SYGVKD. Trimming took off 9 bases at V and 7 bases at J, with 22 bases between the two ends. CDR3 length equals 14 residues.

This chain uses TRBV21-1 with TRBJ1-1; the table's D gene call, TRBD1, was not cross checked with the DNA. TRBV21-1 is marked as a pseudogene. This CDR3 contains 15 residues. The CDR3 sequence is CASPSGTGFNTEAFF. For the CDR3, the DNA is TGTGCCAGTCCCTCCGGGACAGGGTTTAACACTGAAGCTTTCTTT.

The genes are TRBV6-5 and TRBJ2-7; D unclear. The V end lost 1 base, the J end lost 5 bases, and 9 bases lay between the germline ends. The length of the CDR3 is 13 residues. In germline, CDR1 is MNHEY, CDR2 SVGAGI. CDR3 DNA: TGTGCCAGCAGTTACTTTAGGTCCGACGAGCAGTACTTC. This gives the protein CASSYFRSDEQYF.

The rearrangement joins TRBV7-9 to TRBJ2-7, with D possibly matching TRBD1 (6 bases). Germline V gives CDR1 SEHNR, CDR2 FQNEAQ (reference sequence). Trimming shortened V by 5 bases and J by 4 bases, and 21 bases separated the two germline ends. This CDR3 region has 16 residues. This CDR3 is CASSPVRDTNSYEQYF. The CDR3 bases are TGTGCCAGCAGCCCTGTCCGGGACACTAATTCTTACGAGCAGTACTTC.

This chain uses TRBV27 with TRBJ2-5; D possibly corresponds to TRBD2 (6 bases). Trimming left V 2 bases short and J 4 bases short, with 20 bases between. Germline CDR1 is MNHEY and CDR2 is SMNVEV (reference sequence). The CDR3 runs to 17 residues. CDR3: CASSLMFGGITGETQYF. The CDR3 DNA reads TGTGCCAGCAGTTTAATGTTCGGCGGGATCACAGGAGAGACCCAGTACTTC.

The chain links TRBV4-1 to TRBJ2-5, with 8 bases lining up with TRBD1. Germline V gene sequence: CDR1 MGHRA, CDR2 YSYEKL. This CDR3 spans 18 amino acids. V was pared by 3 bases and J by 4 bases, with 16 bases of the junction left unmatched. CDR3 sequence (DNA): TGCGCCAGCAGCCACGGACAGGGTCGACCTGACATGGCAGAGACCCAGTACTTC. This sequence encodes CASSHGQGRPDMAETQYF.

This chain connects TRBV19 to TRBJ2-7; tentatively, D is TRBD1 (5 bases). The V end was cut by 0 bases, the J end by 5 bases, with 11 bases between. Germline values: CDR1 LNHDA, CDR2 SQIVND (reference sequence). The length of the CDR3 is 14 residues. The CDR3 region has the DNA TGTGCCAGTAGTATAGAGGCAGGGCTGGACGAGCAGTACTTC. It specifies CASSIEAGLDEQYF.

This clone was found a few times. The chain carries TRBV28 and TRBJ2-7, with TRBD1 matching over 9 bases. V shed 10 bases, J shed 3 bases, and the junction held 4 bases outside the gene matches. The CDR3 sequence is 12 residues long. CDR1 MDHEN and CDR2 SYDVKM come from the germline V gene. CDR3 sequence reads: CATETGGYEQYF. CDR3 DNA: TGTGCCACCGAGACAGGGGGCTACGAGCAGTACTTC.

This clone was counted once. The CDR3 loop reads CASSPNLGLQPQHF. The CDR3 nucleotides read TGTGCCAGCAGTCCGAACCTGGGACTTCAGCCCCAGCATTTT. The chain combines TRBV27 with TRBJ1-5; a possible D gene is TRBD1 (5 bases). The CDR3 extends over 14 amino acids. Germline CDR1 is MNHEY and CDR2 is SMNVEV (reference sequence). Trimming left V 5 bases short and J 6 bases short, with 14 bases between.

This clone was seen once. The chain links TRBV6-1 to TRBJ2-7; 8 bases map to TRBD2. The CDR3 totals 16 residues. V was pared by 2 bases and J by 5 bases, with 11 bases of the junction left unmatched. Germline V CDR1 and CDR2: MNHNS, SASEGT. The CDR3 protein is CASSERSGGRLDEQYF. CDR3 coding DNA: TGTGCCAGCAGTGAAAGGTCGGGAGGGCGTTTAGACGAGCAGTACTTC.

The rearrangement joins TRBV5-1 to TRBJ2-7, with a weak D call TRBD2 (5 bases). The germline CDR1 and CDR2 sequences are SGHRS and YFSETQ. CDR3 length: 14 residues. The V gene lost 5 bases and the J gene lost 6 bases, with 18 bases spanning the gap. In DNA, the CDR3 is TGCGCCAGCAGTCTCGACTACCTGGCTACCGAGCAGTACTTC. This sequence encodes CASSLDYLATEQYF.

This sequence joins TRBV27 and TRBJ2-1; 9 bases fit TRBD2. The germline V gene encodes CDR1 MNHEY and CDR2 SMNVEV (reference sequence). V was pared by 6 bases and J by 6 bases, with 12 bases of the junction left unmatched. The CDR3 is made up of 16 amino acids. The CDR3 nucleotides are TGTGCCAGCAGCCCCCGGTCTAGCGGGAACCCCAATGAGCAGTTCTTC. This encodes CASSPRSSGNPNEQFF.

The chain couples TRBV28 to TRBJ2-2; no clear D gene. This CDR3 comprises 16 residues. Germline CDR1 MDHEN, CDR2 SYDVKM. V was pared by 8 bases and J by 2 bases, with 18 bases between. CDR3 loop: CASQRGTPFNTGELFF. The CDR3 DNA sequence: TGTGCCAGCCAGCGTGGCACCCCCTTTAACACCGGGGAGCTGTTTTTT.

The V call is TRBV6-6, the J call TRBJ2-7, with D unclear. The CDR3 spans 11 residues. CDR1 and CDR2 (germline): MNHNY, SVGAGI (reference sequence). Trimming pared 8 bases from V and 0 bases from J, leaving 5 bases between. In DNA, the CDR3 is TGTGCCAGCCTAGGCTCCTACGAGCAGTACTTC. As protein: CASLGSYEQYF.

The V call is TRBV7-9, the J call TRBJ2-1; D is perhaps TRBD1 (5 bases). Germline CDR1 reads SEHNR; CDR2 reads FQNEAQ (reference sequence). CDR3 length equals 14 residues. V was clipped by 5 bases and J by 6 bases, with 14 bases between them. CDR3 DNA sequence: TGTGCCAGCAGCAACTGGGGCCGCCCCAATGAGCAGTTCTTC. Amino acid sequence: CASSNWGRPNEQFF.

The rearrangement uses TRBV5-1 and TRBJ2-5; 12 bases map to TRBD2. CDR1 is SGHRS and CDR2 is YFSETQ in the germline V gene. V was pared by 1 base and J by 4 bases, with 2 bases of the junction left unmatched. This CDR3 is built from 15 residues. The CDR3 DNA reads TGCGCCAGCAGCTTGAAACTAGCGGGAGGAGAGACCCAGTACTTC. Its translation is CASSLKLAGGETQYF. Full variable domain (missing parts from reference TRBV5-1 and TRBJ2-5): KAGVTQTPRYLIKTRGQQVTLSCSPISGHRSVSWYQQTPGQGLQFLFEYFSETQRNKGNFPGRFSGRQFSNSRSEMNVSTLELGDSALYLCASSLKLAGGETQYFGPGTRLLVL.

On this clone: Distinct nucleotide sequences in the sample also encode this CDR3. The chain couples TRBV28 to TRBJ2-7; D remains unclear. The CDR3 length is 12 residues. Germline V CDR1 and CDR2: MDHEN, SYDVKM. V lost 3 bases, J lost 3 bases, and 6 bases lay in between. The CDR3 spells CASSFGNYEQYF. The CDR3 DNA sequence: TGTGCCAGCAGTTTCGGTAACTACGAGCAGTACTTC.

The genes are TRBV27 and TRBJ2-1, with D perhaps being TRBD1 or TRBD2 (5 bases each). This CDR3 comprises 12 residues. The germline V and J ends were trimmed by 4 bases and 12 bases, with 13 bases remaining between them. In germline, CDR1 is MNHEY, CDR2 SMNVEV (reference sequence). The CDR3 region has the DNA TGTGCCAGCAGTTACGGGGCTCGATCGCAGTTCTTC. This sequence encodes CASSYGARSQFF.

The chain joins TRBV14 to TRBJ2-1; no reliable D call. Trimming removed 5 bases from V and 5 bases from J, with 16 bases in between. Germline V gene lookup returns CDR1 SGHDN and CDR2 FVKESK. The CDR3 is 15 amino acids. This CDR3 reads CASSELVSPHNEQFF. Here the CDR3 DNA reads TGTGCCAGCAGCGAGCTAGTGTCCCCCCACAATGAGCAGTTCTTC.

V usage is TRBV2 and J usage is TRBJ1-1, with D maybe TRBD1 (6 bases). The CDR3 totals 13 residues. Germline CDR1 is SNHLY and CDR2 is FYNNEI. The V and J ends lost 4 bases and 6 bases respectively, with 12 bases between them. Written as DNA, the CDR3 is TGTGCCAGCAGTGGAGGGGGGCTCTCTGAAGCTTTCTTT. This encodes CASSGGGLSEAFF.

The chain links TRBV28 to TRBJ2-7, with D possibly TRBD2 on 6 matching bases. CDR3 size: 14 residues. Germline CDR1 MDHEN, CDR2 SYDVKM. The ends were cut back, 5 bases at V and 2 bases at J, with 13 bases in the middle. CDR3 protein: CASSGGLETYEQYF. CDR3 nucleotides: TGTGCCAGCAGTGGGGGACTTGAAACCTACGAGCAGTACTTC.

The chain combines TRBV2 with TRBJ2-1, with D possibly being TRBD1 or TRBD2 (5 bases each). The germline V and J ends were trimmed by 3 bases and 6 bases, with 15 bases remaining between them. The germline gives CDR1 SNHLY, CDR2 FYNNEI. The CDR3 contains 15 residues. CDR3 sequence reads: CASSEAPRDGNEQFF. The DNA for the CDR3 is TGTGCCAGCAGTGAGGCCCCTAGGGACGGCAATGAGCAGTTCTTC.

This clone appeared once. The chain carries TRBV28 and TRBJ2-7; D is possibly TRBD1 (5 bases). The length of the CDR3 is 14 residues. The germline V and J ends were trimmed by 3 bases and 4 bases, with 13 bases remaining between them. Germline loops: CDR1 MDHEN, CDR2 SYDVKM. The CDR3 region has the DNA TGTGCCAGCAGTTTTGGTTTACAGGCGTACGAGCAGTACTTC. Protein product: CASSFGLQAYEQYF. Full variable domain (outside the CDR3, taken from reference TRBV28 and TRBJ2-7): DVKVTQSSRYLVKRTGEKVFLECVQDMDHENMFWYRQDPGLGLRLIYFSYDVKMKEKGDIPEGYSVSREKKERFSLILESASTNQTSMYLCASSFGLQAYEQYFGPGTRLTVT.

For the CDR3, the DNA is TGTGCCAGCAGCTTTAAAGGGGGACTAGCGGTCTACGAGCAGTACTTC. Residues: CASSFKGGLAVYEQYF. The chain recombines TRBV5-4 with TRBJ2-7, with TRBD2 matching over 11 bases. Germline CDR1 SGHNT, CDR2 YYREEE (reference sequence). With V trimmed by 2 bases and J by 3 bases, 7 bases remained unmatched. The CDR3 sequence is 16 residues long. The variable domain in full, completed from reference TRBV5-4 and TRBJ2-7, reads ETGVTQSPTHLIKTRGQQVTLRCSSQSGHNTVSWYQQALGQGPQFIFQYYREEENGRGNFPPRFSGLQFPNYSSELNVNALELDDSALYLCASSFKGGLAVYEQYFGPGTRLTVT.